This T cell receptor (beta chain) was observed in a study of blood T cell repertoires in COVID-19. Looking at the study overall: Material from acute and convalescent COVID-19 was sourced from the United States, Italy and Spain. The cDNA or gDNA used as material had been derived from T cells, B-cell-depleted T cells, or PBMCs.

In the authors' workflow: Amplification from reference gene primers served as the basis for estimated nucleated cell counts. Produced via immunoSEQ multiplex PCR; TCRdb's table is partial and in-frame only. V and J calls and clone size come straight from that table; D and trimming were deduced from the DNA. This sample has around 180,000 clones, with about 88% found just once. Deletions cut 4 bases from V and 2 bases from J, with 11 bases between. Germline V gene lookup returns CDR1 MNHEY and CDR2 SVGEGT. This CDR3 contains 14 residues. J is TRBJ1-2 and V is TRBV6-2 or TRBV6-3; D unclear. Sequenced sample: peripheral blood. The clonotype comes from a man aged 55-75 years with acute or convalescent COVID-19. The CDR3 DNA reads as TGTGCCAGCAGTTTTCGAGGAGGCAACTATGGCTACACCTTC. Amino acids: CASSFRGGNYGYTF.